These 25 T cell receptor beta chains came from one sample sequenced in a study of blood T cell repertoires in COVID-19. Profiling relied on immunoSEQ multiplex PCR, and the TCRdb table lists in-frame clones only, not all of them. This table holds about 480,000 clones, roughly 90% found once. The sample taken for sequencing was PBMCs or T cells enriched from blood (not recorded which). These receptors were obtained from a woman aged 40 to 50 who had recovered from COVID-19.

This chain connects TRBV5-6 to TRBJ1-3, with TRBD1 as a possible D gene (5 bases). V gave up 4 bases and J gave up 0 bases, with 14 bases separating them. The CDR3 spans 16 residues. Germline V gene lookup returns CDR1 SGHDT and CDR2 YYEEEE. CDR3 sequence reads: CASSVGLKTSGNTIYF. The DNA for the CDR3 is TGTGCCAGCAGCGTGGGACTTAAGACCTCTGGAAACACCATATATTTT.

The V gene is TRBV6-6, the J gene TRBJ2-2; D remains unclear. Trimming stripped 6 bases from V and 3 bases from J, with 11 bases between. Germline CDR1 reads MNHNY; CDR2 reads SVGAGI (reference sequence). The CDR3 loop spans 14 amino acids. CDR3 residues: CASSHGSDTGELFF. The DNA for the CDR3 is TGTGCCAGCAGCCACGGGTCCGACACCGGGGAGCTGTTTTTT.

This sequence joins TRBV14 and TRBJ2-7, with D unclear. The V gene lost 4 bases and the J gene lost 6 bases, with 10 bases spanning the gap. The CDR3 is 12 residues long. Per the germline V gene, CDR1 is SGHDN and CDR2 is FVKESK. CDR3 amino acids: CASSPLPGEQYF. CDR3 DNA: TGTGCCAGCAGCCCCCTCCCGGGCGAGCAGTACTTC.

V is TRBV7-9 and J is TRBJ1-6; 8 nucleotides line up with TRBD1. The CDR3 covers 16 residues. Looked up from germline, CDR1 is SEHNR and CDR2 is FQNEAQ (reference sequence). The V gene end was trimmed by 4 bases and the J gene end by 10 bases; junction bases not matched to a gene: 12. DNA for the CDR3: TGTGCCAGCAGCTCGAGGTTGACAGGGGAGGGATCACCCCTCCACTTT. It specifies CASSSRLTGEGSPLHF.

The chain couples TRBV2 to TRBJ1-1; D is uncertain. Trimming left V 4 bases short and J 10 bases short, with 13 bases between. Germline V gives CDR1 SNHLY, CDR2 FYNNEI. The length of the CDR3 is 12 residues. The CDR3 reads CASSVEGGGAFF. CDR3 DNA sequence: TGTGCCAGCAGTGTGGAGGGAGGAGGAGCTTTCTTT.

J is TRBJ2-1 and V is TRBV10-3; 10 nucleotides agree with TRBD2. V lost 8 bases to trimming and J lost 4 bases; unmatched junction nucleotides: 8. This CDR3 comprises 15 residues. Germline-derived CDR1 and CDR2 are ENHRY and SYGVKD. The CDR3, as DNA: TGTGCCATCGGACCGGGACTAGCGAGTTACAATGAGCAGTTCTTC. Its protein is CAIGPGLASYNEQFF.

The chain combines TRBV6-5 with TRBJ2-2; a possible D gene is TRBD1 (5 bases). This CDR3 is 15 amino acids long. CDR1 MNHEY and CDR2 SVGAGI come from the germline V gene. V was shortened by 4 bases and J by 5 bases, with 14 bases between the two germline ends. CDR3 DNA sequence: TGTGCCAGCAGTTTCCTACCCCCAGGGACCGGGGAGCTGTTTTTT. Translating it yields CASSFLPPGTGELFF.

The CDR3 here is CASSFRLDRYNEQFF. The DNA for the CDR3 is TGTGCCAGCAGCTTTCGTCTGGACAGATACAATGAGCAGTTCTTC. V gene TRBV5-5 combines with J gene TRBJ2-1; TRBD1 is a possible D gene (6 bases). This CDR3 has 15 residues. V lost 2 bases and J 4 bases, leaving 13 bases between the germline ends. The germline gives CDR1 SGHKS, CDR2 YYEKEE (reference sequence). The complete variable domain, with remaining parts taken from reference TRBV5-5 and TRBJ2-1, reads DAGVTQSPTHLIKTRGQQVTLRCSPISGHKSVSWYQQVLGQGPQFIFQYYEKEERGRGNFPDRFSARQFPNYSSELNVNALLLGDSALYLCASSFRLDRYNEQFFGPGTRLTVL.

The chain combines TRBV9 with TRBJ2-2; D might be TRBD2 (6 bases). This CDR3 spans 15 amino acids. CDR1 is SGDLS and CDR2 is YYNGEE in the germline V gene. V was shortened by 3 bases and J by 6 bases, with 15 bases between the two germline ends. The CDR3, as DNA: TGTGCCAGCAGCGCCTTTGGGGGGAAGGCCGGGGAGCTGTTTTTT. Its protein product is CASSAFGGKAGELFF.

The V and J genes are TRBV10-3 and TRBJ1-6; 8 bases are a match to TRBD1. The germline gives CDR1 ENHRY, CDR2 SYGVKD. This CDR3 is built from 16 residues. Losses at the gene ends were 0 bases for V and 9 bases for J; bases not matched to a gene: 7. CDR3 DNA sequence: TGTGCCATCAGTGAGTCGAAGGCAGGGGGCGGTTCACCCCTCCACTTT. It encodes CAISESKAGGGSPLHF.

The chain uses TRBV7-6 and TRBJ2-7; no clear D gene. Germline assignment: CDR1 SGHVS and CDR2 FNYEAQ. V was shortened by 5 bases and J by 4 bases, with 6 bases between the two germline ends. This CDR3 comprises 11 residues. CDR3 in DNA: TGTGCCAGCAGCGACACTTACGAGCAGTACTTC. Amino acids: CASSDTYEQYF.

V usage is TRBV25-1 and J usage is TRBJ1-2; perhaps TRBD1 as D (6 bases). Trimming removed 2 bases at V and 2 bases at J, with 9 bases between. The CDR3 is 14 residues long. Germline V lookup: CDR1 MGHDK, CDR2 SYGVNS. CDR3 sequence: CASSEGQMNYGYTF. The CDR3 nucleotides read TGTGCCAGCAGTGAAGGACAGATGAACTATGGCTACACCTTC.

This CDR3 is CASSLVISGAGGYEQYF. The CDR3 nucleotides are TGTGCCAGCAGCTTAGTGATTAGTGGGGCGGGAGGTTACGAGCAGTACTTC. The J gene is TRBJ2-7, the V gene TRBV7-8; 8 bases fit TRBD2. Germline trimming cut 1 base from V and 4 bases from J; bases unmatched to any gene: 12. The CDR3 loop spans 17 amino acids. CDR1 and CDR2 from the germline V gene are SGHVS and FQNEAQ.

CDR3 amino acids: CASSIDLNTEAFF. In DNA form, the CDR3 reads TGTGCCAGTAGTATAGACTTGAACACTGAAGCTTTCTTT. The chain recombines TRBV19 with TRBJ1-1; D is unclear. This CDR3 is 13 amino acids long. V lost 0 bases to trimming and J lost 0 bases, with 2 bases between them. The germline CDR1 and CDR2 sequences are LNHDA and SQIVND (reference sequence).

This clone occurred a few times. V gene TRBV18 combines with J gene TRBJ2-7, with 11 bases lining up with TRBD2. CDR3 length: 14 amino acids. Losses at the gene ends were 5 bases for V and 4 bases for J; bases not matched to a gene: 4. Germline-derived CDR1 and CDR2 are KGHSH and LQKENI. DNA for the CDR3: TGTGCCAGCTCAACACTAGCGGGAGTATACGAGCAGTACTTC. It translates to CASSTLAGVYEQYF.

The V and J genes are TRBV7-8 and TRBJ1-6, with a tentative D call TRBD1 (6 bases). Trimming took off 5 bases at V and 8 bases at J, with 25 bases between the two ends. Germline CDR1 is SGHVS and CDR2 is FQNEAQ. The CDR3 sequence is 18 residues long. CDR3 coding DNA: TGTGCCAGCAGCCGAGGTCTGGAGGCGACAGGACGGGATTCACCCCTCCACTTT. Translation: CASSRGLEATGRDSPLHF. Combining the CDR3 with reference TRBV7-8 and TRBJ1-6 gives the whole variable domain GAGVSQSPRYKVAKRGQDVALRCDPISGHVSLFWYQQALGQGPEFLTYFQNEAQLDKSGLPSDRFFAERPEGSVSTLKIQRTQQEDSAVYLCASSRGLEATGRDSPLHFGNGTRLTVT.

The chain uses TRBV24-1 and TRBJ1-2; 8 bases are shared with TRBD1. V was pared by 6 bases and J by 0 bases, with 5 bases of the junction left unmatched. CDR1 is KGHDR, CDR2 SFDVKD, per germline. The CDR3 runs 15 residues. The CDR3 sequence: CATSSPGQANYGYTF. The CDR3 DNA reads as TGTGCCACCAGTTCACCGGGACAGGCTAACTATGGCTACACCTTC.

The CDR3 sequence is CAIRATSGRHNEQFF. The CDR3 region has the DNA TGTGCCATCAGGGCCACTAGCGGGAGGCACAATGAGCAGTTCTTC. V usage is TRBV10-3 and J usage is TRBJ2-1; 12 positions match TRBD2. V trimming: 6 bases; J trimming: 5 bases; junction bases outside the gene matches: 5. The CDR3 is made up of 15 amino acids. Germline assignment: CDR1 ENHRY and CDR2 SYGVKD.

The rearrangement uses TRBV6-5 and TRBJ1-1; D is possibly TRBD1 (5 bases). CDR1 MNHEY and CDR2 SVGAGI come from the germline V gene. Trimming removed 0 bases at V and 0 bases at J, with 11 bases between. The CDR3 has 16 amino acids. The CDR3 DNA is TGTGCCAGCAGTTACTCCCGGGCAGGGCTGAACACTGAAGCTTTCTTT. Translation: CASSYSRAGLNTEAFF.

The chain is built from TRBV7-9 and TRBJ1-2; D gene unclear. The CDR3 loop spans 16 amino acids. Deletions cut 1 base from V and 1 base from J, with 13 bases between. CDR1 SEHNR and CDR2 FQNEAQ come from the germline V gene (reference sequence). CDR3 nucleotide sequence: TGTGCCAGCAGCTTAGTATCACAGATTTATAACTATGGCTACACCTTC. The encoded protein is CASSLVSQIYNYGYTF.

V and J are TRBV6-2 or TRBV6-3 and TRBJ2-2; the match to TRBD1 covers 7 bases. This CDR3 has 18 residues. V gave up 5 bases and J gave up 6 bases; unmatched junction bases: 18. Germline V gene data show CDR1 as MNHEY and CDR2 as SVGEGT. CDR3 region: CASSPDLWTGLLAGELFF. DNA of the CDR3: TGTGCCAGCAGTCCCGACCTATGGACAGGTTTGTTGGCCGGGGAGCTGTTTTTT.

This chain links TRBV11-2 with TRBJ1-1, with D maybe TRBD1 (6 bases). The CDR3 spans 15 residues. In germline, CDR1 is SGHAT, CDR2 FQNNGV. The V gene lost 5 bases and the J gene lost 4 bases, with 17 bases spanning the gap. CDR3 sequence: CASSTSTGFGTEAFF. CDR3 nucleotides: TGTGCCAGCAGCACCTCGACAGGCTTCGGCACTGAAGCTTTCTTT.

The rearrangement uses TRBV7-2 and TRBJ2-3, with TRBD2 matching 16 bases. CDR3 size: 18 residues. Trimming at V came to 5 bases and at J to 6 bases, leaving 11 bases not matched to a gene. From germline, CDR1 is SGHTA and CDR2 FQGNSA. CDR3 bases: TGTGCCAGCAGCGTAATCGGGACTAGCGGGAGGGCTCCTGATACGCAGTATTTT. It codes for CASSVIGTSGRAPDTQYF.

V and J are TRBV4-1 and TRBJ2-7; TRBD2 matches at 7 bases. The length of the CDR3 is 14 residues. The V and J ends lost 4 bases and 3 bases, in that order; junction bases with no gene match: 6. Germline V gene sequence: CDR1 MGHRA, CDR2 YSYEKL. The CDR3 protein is CASSRQGRDYEQYF. The CDR3 nucleotides are TGCGCCAGCAGCCGTCAAGGGAGGGACTACGAGCAGTACTTC.

The chain carries TRBV5-1 and TRBJ2-2; TRBD1 agrees at 7 bases. Trimming took 1 base from V and 3 from J; bases not matched to a gene: 0. The germline V gene has CDR1 SGHRS and CDR2 YFSETQ. This CDR3 comprises 14 residues. The CDR3, as DNA: TGCGCCAGCAGCTTGACAGGGGACACCGGGGAGCTGTTTTTT. It codes for CASSLTGDTGELFF.